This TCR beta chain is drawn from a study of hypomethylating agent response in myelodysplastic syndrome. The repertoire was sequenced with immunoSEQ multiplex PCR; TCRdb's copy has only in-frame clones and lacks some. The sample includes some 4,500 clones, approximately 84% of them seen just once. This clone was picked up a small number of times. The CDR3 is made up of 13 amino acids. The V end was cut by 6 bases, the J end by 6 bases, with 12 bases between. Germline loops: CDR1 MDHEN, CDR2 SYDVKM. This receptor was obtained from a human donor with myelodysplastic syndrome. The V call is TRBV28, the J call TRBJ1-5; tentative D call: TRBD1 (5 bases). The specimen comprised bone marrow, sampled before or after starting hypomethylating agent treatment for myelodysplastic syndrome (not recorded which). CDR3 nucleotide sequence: TGTGCCAGCAGCCTTGAAGGGGCTCAGCCCCAGCATTTT. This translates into CASSLEGAQPQHF.